A selection of T cell receptor beta chains follows, all from one sample in a study of blood T cells in healthy people across ages. TCRdb reanalysed the 5' RACE reads using MiXCR and keeps one entry per CDR3 protein. This sample yields around 900,000 distinct CDR3 sequences, of which 29% are seen a single time; 15% to 20% belongs to the top ten. What was sequenced was blood. The receptors come from a woman at least 80 years old in good health. Each CDR3 is given with its conserved first and last residue.

v_call,j_call,cdr3_aa
TRBV7-9,TRBJ2-2,CASSFAFLSNTGELFF
TRBV20-1,TRBJ2-3,CSARGYGSTDTRYF
TRBV5-1,TRBJ2-2,CASSFTGSGELFF
TRBV24-1,TRBJ1-2,CATSDSIAGQSRGYTF
TRBV20-1,TRBJ1-5,CSATRSIGNQPQHF
TRBV2,TRBJ2-5,CASSDRDGETQYF
TRBV27,TRBJ2-5,CASRGLAGMETQYF
TRBV6-6,TRBJ1-4,CASSGPTGRNEKLFF
TRBV11-2,TRBJ2-3,CASNRGSRGVSFSTDTQYF
TRBV6-6,TRBJ2-5,CASSYDSLETQYF
TRBV11-2,TRBJ2-3,CASSSDSGGTDTQYF
TRBV6-2/TRBV6-3,-,CASSPGHARFNEQYF
TRBV6-6,TRBJ1-1,CASGPGVGNTEAFF
TRBV5-1,-,CASSLGDDSYEQYF
TRBV3-1,TRBJ2-7,CASSQNTGGWDEQYF
TRBV25-1,TRBJ1-2,CASSTSHYGYTF
TRBV12-3/TRBV12-4,TRBJ1-5,CASSLAKGGNQPQHF
TRBV29-1,TRBJ1-1,CSAGTVNTEAFF
TRBV7-2,TRBJ2-7,CASSLLIYEQYF
TRBV6-2/TRBV6-3,TRBJ2-7,CASSYVGTVSYEQYF
TRBV27,TRBJ1-5,CASSRGGTSQPQHF
TRBV20-1,TRBJ2-5,CSASRTSIRETQYF
TRBV20-1,TRBJ2-7,CSARETGTSAYEQYF
TRBV6-1,TRBJ1-1,CASSSRESSMNTEAFF
TRBV18,TRBJ2-1,CASSPPGGGEQFF
TRBV27,TRBJ2-7,CASSTERDAYEQYF
TRBV9,TRBJ2-7,CASSVGNGGAQSHEQYF
TRBV5-6,TRBJ1-2,CASSPGGRQGMGPYYGYTF
TRBV7-9,TRBJ2-3,CASSPRGAGVTTDTQYF
TRBV12-3/TRBV12-4,TRBJ2-1,CASSWSGGGPTYNEQFF
TRBV3-1,TRBJ2-1,CASSPFGLAGGRGDEQFF
TRBV20-1,TRBJ1-5,CSARAEGNQPQHF